Each of the 8 T cell receptor beta chains below was sequenced from the same sample in a study of graft-versus-host responses after intestinal transplantation. Here immunoSEQ multiplex PCR was the method, and the copy in TCRdb shows in-frame clones only, minus some. The table has 130,000 to 150,000 clones, 80% to 95% seen once; the top ten hold roughly 0.19%. These receptors lack a known antigen. The sequencing here drew on unstimulated CD4+ T cells sorted from spleen or lymph node cells, taken before intestinal transplant. Receptors originate from a human donor who received an intestinal transplant.

This rearrangement joins TRBV29-1 to TRBJ1-1, with D unclear. Trimming stripped 6 bases from V and 11 bases from J, with 16 bases between. Per the germline V gene, CDR1 is SQVTM and CDR2 is ANQGSEA. This CDR3 has 11 amino acids. The CDR3 region has the DNA TGCAGCGTGGTGGAAGCCAGACCGGCTTTCTTT. Its translation is CSVVEARPAFF.

The chain combines TRBV19 with TRBJ2-5; 12 bases map to TRBD2. Trimming removed 9 bases from V and 4 bases from J; junction bases left unmatched: 3. The CDR3 is 13 amino acids. Looked up from germline, CDR1 is LNHDA and CDR2 is SQIVND (reference sequence). CDR3 region: CASATSGRETQYF. DNA of the CDR3: TGTGCCAGCGCGACTAGCGGGAGAGAGACCCAGTACTTC.

This sequence joins TRBV9 and TRBJ2-3; D is ambiguous. The germline V gene has CDR1 SGDLS and CDR2 YYNGEE. The ends were cut back, 0 bases at V and 0 bases at J, with 11 bases in the middle. The CDR3 has 16 amino acids. Here the CDR3 DNA reads TGTGCCAGCAGCGTAGGAGGAAAAGCTAGCACAGATACGCAGTATTTT. It is translated as CASSVGGKASTDTQYF.

This chain connects TRBV27 to TRBJ1-2; weak D call: TRBD1 (5 bases). V lost 8 bases to trimming and J lost 8 bases, with 18 bases between them. The germline CDR1 and CDR2 sequences are MNHEY and SMNVEV (reference sequence). The CDR3 has 13 residues. Here the CDR3 DNA reads TGTGCCAGCGGCTGGGGCGCAGGGATCGGCTACACCTTC. Protein sequence: CASGWGAGIGYTF.

The rearrangement uses TRBV25-1 and TRBJ2-1; 11 bases agree with TRBD2. CDR3 size: 18 residues. V lost 1 base and J lost 2; bases outside the gene matches: 7. The V gene's germline CDR1 is MGHDK and CDR2 SYGVNS. The CDR3 DNA sequence: TGTGCCAGCAGTGAATGGGATGAGACTAGCGGGACCTACAATGAGCAGTTCTTC. Protein: CASSEWDETSGTYNEQFF.

This chain uses TRBV2 with TRBJ2-7, with 10 bases that match TRBD2. The trim removed 8 bases at V and 5 bases at J, leaving 3 bases unmatched. The CDR3 covers 12 residues. The germline V gene has CDR1 SNHLY and CDR2 FYNNEI. The CDR3 sequence: CASRGLANEQYF. In DNA, the CDR3 is TGTGCCAGCCGGGGACTAGCGAACGAGCAGTACTTC.

This rearrangement joins TRBV5-1 to TRBJ1-4, with D unresolved. Trimming pared 0 bases from V and 3 bases from J, leaving 6 bases between. Germline values: CDR1 SGHRS, CDR2 YFSETQ. This CDR3 region has 14 residues. The CDR3: CASSLGQPNEKLFF. CDR3 sequence (DNA): TGCGCCAGCAGCTTGGGGCAGCCTAATGAAAAACTGTTTTTT.

V usage is TRBV19 and J usage is TRBJ2-1, with 9 bases identical to TRBD2. The CDR3 has 16 amino acids. Germline CDR1 and CDR2: LNHDA and SQIVND (reference sequence). Trimming took 3 bases from V and 4 from J; bases not matched to a gene: 7. Written as DNA, the CDR3 is TGTGCCAGTAGTATTGGTCGCCTAGCGGGGTACAATGAGCAGTTCTTC. Translation: CASSIGRLAGYNEQFF.